The 14 T cell receptor beta chains below all came from one sample that was sequenced in a study of sequential checkpoint blockade in melanoma. TCRdb's table, derived via immunoSEQ multiplex PCR, lists solely in-frame clones and lacks some. The table lists fewer than 1,500 clones, under 20% of them singletons. As for treatment: randomized to nivolumab then ipilimumab (arm A) or the reverse (arm B). Here the sequenced sample was tumor tissue (inferred from file names), taken from a patient given nivolumab and ipilimumab in sequence. These receptors were collected from a human donor with melanoma.

The chain links TRBV19 to TRBJ2-7; D possibly matches TRBD1 or TRBD2 (5 bases each). Trimming removed 10 bases at V and 10 bases at J, with 20 bases between. The CDR3 covers 12 residues. From germline, CDR1 is LNHDA and CDR2 SQIVND (reference sequence). The CDR3 DNA reads as TGTGCCACCCCGGGATTTGGGGACCGACAGTACTTC. Translating it yields CATPGFGDRQYF.

A few counts support this clone. V gene TRBV28 combines with J gene TRBJ2-5; 8 bases fit TRBD1. This CDR3 has 15 amino acids. After removal of 7 bases from V and 4 bases from J, the junction contained 11 bases not matched to a gene. Per the germline V gene, CDR1 is MDHEN and CDR2 is SYDVKM. CDR3 residues: CASKGLDRAGETQYF. The CDR3 region has the DNA TGTGCCAGCAAAGGGCTGGACAGGGCAGGAGAGACCCAGTACTTC.

This clone is deemed large (0.1 to 1%). The chain joins TRBV6-8 to TRBJ1-4; TRBD1 matches at 9 bases. Losses at the gene ends were 4 bases for V and 8 bases for J; bases not matched to a gene: 8. The CDR3 spans 15 residues. Germline values: CDR1 MNHGY, CDR2 SAAAGT. Written as DNA, the CDR3 is TGTGCCAGCAGTTCCACGACAGGGGGATCGGAAAAACTGTTTTTT. It translates to CASSSTTGGSEKLFF.

V is TRBV6-8 and J is TRBJ2-1; D is uncertain. This CDR3 region has 12 residues. Germline V lookup: CDR1 MNHGY, CDR2 SAAAGT. V was shortened by 6 bases and J by 8 bases, with 11 bases between the two germline ends. The CDR3 nucleotides are TGTGCCAGCAGCCCCCCGCACCATGAGCAGTTCTTC. It codes for CASSPPHHEQFF.

The rearrangement uses TRBV2 and TRBJ2-1, with D possibly being TRBD2 (6 bases). The germline V gene encodes CDR1 SNHLY and CDR2 FYNNEI. The CDR3 has 12 amino acids. The germline V and J ends were trimmed by 7 bases and 9 bases, with 13 bases remaining between them. CDR3 nucleotides: TGTGCCAGCAACCGACTAGTTCGTGAGCAGTTCTTC. As protein: CASNRLVREQFF. Complete variable domain (other parts from reference TRBV2 and TRBJ2-1): EPEVTQTPSHQVTQMGQEVILRCVPISNHLYFYWYRQILGQKVEFLVSFYNNEISEKSEIFDDQFSVERPDGSNFTLKIRSTKLEDSAMYFCASNRLVREQFFGPGTRLTVL.

This chain uses TRBV6-8 with TRBJ2-5; 11 bases are shared with TRBD2. This CDR3 is 15 amino acids long. J gave up 4 bases and V 5 bases, and 6 bases lay outside the gene matches. Germline CDR1 and CDR2: MNHGY and SAAAGT. The CDR3 here is CASSTLAGAAETQYF. The CDR3 bases are TGTGCCAGCAGTACACTAGCGGGGGCAGCAGAGACCCAGTACTTC.

Relative to its sample, this clone is medium-sized. This chain connects TRBV11-3 to TRBJ1-4, with a weak D call TRBD1 (5 bases). In germline, CDR1 is SGHNT, CDR2 YENEEA. V lost 5 bases and J lost 6, with 16 bases in between. This CDR3 is 15 amino acids long. DNA of the CDR3: TGTGCCAGCAGCCCCTCTGGAGGGGTGGATGAAAAACTGTTTTTT. It encodes CASSPSGGVDEKLFF.

This clone was counted only a few times. V is TRBV6-8 and J is TRBJ1-2; 9 nucleotides align to TRBD1. CDR3 size: 13 residues. CDR1 and CDR2 from the germline V gene are MNHGY and SAAAGT. Trimming cost V 6 bases and J 4 bases; bases outside gene matches: 3. CDR3 in DNA: TGTGCCAGCAGCTGGACAGGGGCCTATGGCTACACCTTC. It specifies CASSWTGAYGYTF.

Sample share makes this clone medium-sized (0.01 to 0.1%). The chain links TRBV11-3 to TRBJ1-6, with D unclear. This CDR3 spans 15 amino acids. Germline CDR1 and CDR2: SGHNT and YENEEA. V lost 2 bases and J lost 8, with 13 bases in between. The CDR3 DNA reads TGTGCCAGCAGCTTAATCGTCCTTGGGGATTCACCCCTCCACTTT. Protein product: CASSLIVLGDSPLHF.

By sample fraction, this clone is medium-sized. An end of the junction does not agree with germline; a read error may underlie this. This rearrangement joins TRBV23-1 to TRBJ2-7, with 8 positions matching TRBD2. TRBV23-1 is an ORF; its function is uncertain. The CDR3 runs 15 residues. The chain's CDR3 is CASSQFRRGDHEQYF. For the CDR3, the DNA is TGCGCCAGCAGCCAATTTCGGCGGGGGGATCACGAGCAGTACTTC.

The chain is built from TRBV18 and TRBJ2-3; perhaps TRBD2 as D (6 bases). Germline V gene data show CDR1 as KGHSH and CDR2 as LQKENI. The CDR3 is 15 residues long. Deletions cut 6 bases from V and 0 bases from J, with 13 bases between. For the CDR3, the DNA is TGTGCCAGCTCTCGTCGCGGGGACAGCACAGATACGCAGTATTTT. It is translated as CASSRRGDSTDTQYF. The variable domain in full, completed from reference TRBV18 and TRBJ2-3, reads NAGVMQNPRHLVRRRGQEARLRCSPMKGHSHVYWYRQLPEEGLKFMVYLQKENIIDESGMPKERFSAEFPKEGPSILRIQQVVRGDSAAYFCASSRRGDSTDTQYFGPGTRLTVL.

By sample share, this clone is medium-sized. The rearrangement uses TRBV11-3 and TRBJ1-2; no reliable D call. Germline CDR1 and CDR2: SGHNT and YENEEA. V lost 3 bases and J lost 0, with 11 bases in between. This CDR3 is 15 amino acids long. The CDR3 region has the DNA TGTGCCAGCAGCTTCGGTCTTGAGCCTAACTATGGCTACACCTTC. Protein: CASSFGLEPNYGYTF.

This sequence joins TRBV6-8 and TRBJ1-1; 7 bases are shared with TRBD1. CDR1 is MNHGY and CDR2 is SAAAGT in the germline V gene. This CDR3 region has 13 residues. Germline trimming cut 6 bases from V and 7 bases from J; bases unmatched to any gene: 8. In DNA, the CDR3 is TGTGCCAGCAGACGCGACAGGGATTTTGAAGCTTTCTTT. It codes for CASRRDRDFEAFF.

The V call is TRBV15, the J call TRBJ2-1; D is possibly TRBD2 (5 bases). Trimming left V 5 bases short and J 0 bases short, with 11 bases between. Looked up from germline, CDR1 is LNHNV and CDR2 is YYDKDF (reference sequence). The CDR3 sequence is 15 residues long. The CDR3 nucleotides read TGTGCCACCAGCCCAAGTGGGAGCTCCTACAATGAGCAGTTCTTC. Protein product: CATSPSGSSYNEQFF. The full variable domain, completed using reference TRBV15 and TRBJ2-1, is DAMVIQNPRYQVTQFGKPVTLSCSQTLNHNVMYWYQQKSSQAPKLLFHYYDKDFNNEADTPDNFQSRRPNTSFCFLDIRSPGLGDTAMYLCATSPSGSSYNEQFFGPGTRLTVL.